This T cell receptor (beta chain) was sequenced during a study of T cell changes during pregnancy in multiple sclerosis. J was trimmed by 4 bases and V by 8 bases; bases with no gene match: 6. The CDR3 has 13 amino acids. The germline CDR1 and CDR2 sequences are MDHEN and SYDVKM. Repertoires were generated with immunoSEQ multiplex PCR, while TCRdb's copy carries only in-frame clones and drops some. This table holds around 64,000 clones, approximately 93% found once. The chain has TRBV28 and TRBJ2-7, with 9 positions matching TRBD1. The sequenced sample was CD8+ T cells from peripheral blood mononuclear cells, obtained in the third trimester of pregnancy. This clonotype was sampled from a female donor with multiple sclerosis, enrolled in a pregnancy study. CDR3: CASLDRGLYEQYF. The CDR3 nucleotides read TGTGCCAGCCTAGACAGGGGGTTGTACGAGCAGTACTTC.